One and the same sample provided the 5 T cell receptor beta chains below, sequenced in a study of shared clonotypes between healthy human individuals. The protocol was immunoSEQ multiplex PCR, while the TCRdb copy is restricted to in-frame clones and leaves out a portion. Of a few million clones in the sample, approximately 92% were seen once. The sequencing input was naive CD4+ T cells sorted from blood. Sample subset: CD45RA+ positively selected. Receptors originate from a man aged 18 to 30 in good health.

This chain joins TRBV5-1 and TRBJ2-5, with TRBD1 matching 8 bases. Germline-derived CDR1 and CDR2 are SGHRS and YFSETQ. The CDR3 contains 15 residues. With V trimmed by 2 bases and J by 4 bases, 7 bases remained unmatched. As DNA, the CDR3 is TGCGCCAGCAGCTTTGGGCAGGGGGCTCGAGAGACCCAGTACTTC. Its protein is CASSFGQGARETQYF.

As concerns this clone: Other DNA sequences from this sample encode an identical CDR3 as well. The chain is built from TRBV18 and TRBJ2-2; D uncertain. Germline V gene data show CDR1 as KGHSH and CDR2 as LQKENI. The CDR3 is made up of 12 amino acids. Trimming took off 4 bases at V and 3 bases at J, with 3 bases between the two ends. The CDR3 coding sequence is TGTGCCAGCTCACGTTACACCGGGGAGCTGTTTTTT. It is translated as CASSRYTGELFF.

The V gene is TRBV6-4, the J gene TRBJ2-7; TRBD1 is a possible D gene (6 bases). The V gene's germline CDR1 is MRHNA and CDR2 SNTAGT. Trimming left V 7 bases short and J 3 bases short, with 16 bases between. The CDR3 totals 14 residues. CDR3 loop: CASIGQRWIYEQYF. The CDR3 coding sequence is TGTGCCAGCATTGGACAGCGCTGGATCTACGAGCAGTACTTC.

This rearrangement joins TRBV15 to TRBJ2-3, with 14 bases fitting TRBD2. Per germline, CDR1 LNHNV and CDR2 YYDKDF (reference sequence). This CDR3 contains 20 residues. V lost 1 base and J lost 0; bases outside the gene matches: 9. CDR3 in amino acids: CATSRAGPGTSGGSTDTQYF. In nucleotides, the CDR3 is TGTGCCACCAGCAGAGCAGGTCCCGGGACTAGCGGGGGAAGCACAGATACGCAGTATTTT.

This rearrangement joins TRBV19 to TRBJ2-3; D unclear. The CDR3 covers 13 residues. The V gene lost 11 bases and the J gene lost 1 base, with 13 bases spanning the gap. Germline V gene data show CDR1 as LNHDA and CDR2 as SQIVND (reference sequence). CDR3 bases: TGTGCCTCCACCCCGACCGGCACAGATACGCAGTATTTT. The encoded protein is CASTPTGTDTQYF.